This T cell receptor beta chain was recorded in a study of beta chain features in type 1 diabetes. Study-level points and caveats: TCRB rearrangement may or may not be influenced by HLA type; here this remained unresolved. Researchers report that Type 1 diabetes patients had moderately but significantly shorter TCRB CDR3s across all four CD4+ subsets.

The entirety of the isolated RNA underwent reverse transcription, so expressed TCRB transcripts were sequenced. Sequenced by immunoSEQ multiplex PCR; TCRdb stores in-frame clones only, minus some. The sample carries around 97,000 clones, 25% to 30% recorded once. Researchers reported sorting CD4+ naive, central memory, regulatory and stem cell-like memory cells via CD45RO/CCR7/CD25/CD127/CD95/CD27. Sorted populations all had greater than 95% purity. Worth noting for this clone: What it binds is not known.

The germline gives CDR1 SGHRS, CDR2 YFSETQ. Unmatched junction bases numbered 4, after V lost 0 bases and J lost 0 bases. This CDR3 is built from 18 residues. The TCR sequence derives from a woman aged 18-30 years with type 1 diabetes. The chain combines TRBV5-1 with TRBJ2-3; TRBD2 matches at 13 bases. Specimen: central memory CD4+ T cells from blood. The CDR3 DNA sequence: TGCGCCAGCAGCTTGGTACTAGCGGGAGGGACTAGCACAGATACGCAGTATTTT. Amino acid sequence: CASSLVLAGGTSTDTQYF.